These 25 T cell receptor beta chains came from one sample sequenced in a study of T cell responses to AZD1222 COVID-19 vaccine. TCRdb's table, derived via immunoSEQ multiplex PCR, lists solely in-frame clones and lacks some. The sample lists approximately 110,000 clones, roughly 88% seen once, with under 6.5% in the top ten. The specimen comprised peripheral blood, sampled on day 0 of AZD1222 vaccination. Receptors originate from an adult in good health.

The rearrangement joins TRBV5-1 to TRBJ1-1; D is undetermined. Germline values: CDR1 SGHRS, CDR2 YFSETQ. V lost 2 bases and J lost 0, with 8 bases in between. The CDR3 is made up of 14 amino acids. The CDR3 region is CASSLRTVNTEAFF. CDR3 in DNA: TGCGCCAGCAGCTTAAGGACGGTGAACACTGAAGCTTTCTTT.

The chain combines TRBV4-2 with TRBJ1-3; D is uncertain. Trimming shortened V by 0 bases and J by 0 bases, and 9 bases separated the two germline ends. The CDR3 extends over 16 amino acids. Germline assignment: CDR1 LGHNA and CDR2 YNFKEQ. The CDR3 loop is CASSQEYNLSGNTIYF. In DNA, the CDR3 is TGTGCCAGCAGCCAAGAATACAATCTCTCTGGAAACACCATATATTTT.

V gene TRBV5-1 combines with J gene TRBJ1-4; 7 bases align to TRBD1. Losses at the gene ends were 4 bases for V and 2 bases for J; bases not matched to a gene: 5. Germline V CDR1 and CDR2: SGHRS, YFSETQ. This CDR3 comprises 15 residues. Here the CDR3 reads CASSPQGTTNEKLFF. The CDR3, as DNA: TGCGCCAGCAGCCCACAGGGGACCACTAATGAAAAACTGTTTTTT. Based on the CDR3 plus reference TRBV5-1 and TRBJ1-4, the full variable domain is KAGVTQTPRYLIKTRGQQVTLSCSPISGHRSVSWYQQTPGQGLQFLFEYFSETQRNKGNFPGRFSGRQFSNSRSEMNVSTLELGDSALYLCASSPQGTTNEKLFFGSGTQLSVL.

The chain carries TRBV10-3 and TRBJ2-1; tentatively, D is TRBD1 (5 bases). Germline-derived CDR1 and CDR2 are ENHRY and SYGVKD. The CDR3 is 16 amino acids. V lost 0 bases and J lost 9, with 18 bases in between. The CDR3 region is CAISESMGPYQGEQFF. For the CDR3, the DNA is TGTGCCATCAGTGAGTCGATGGGCCCATACCAGGGTGAGCAGTTCTTC.

This clone was seen only a few times. The CDR3 loop is CASLGVSGSSYNEQFF. CDR3 coding DNA: TGTGCCAGCTTGGGCGTCAGCGGGAGCTCCTACAATGAGCAGTTCTTC. V and J are TRBV6-6 and TRBJ2-1, with 8 positions matching TRBD2. Germline CDR1 MNHNY, CDR2 SVGAGI (reference sequence). The CDR3 runs to 16 residues. V shed 8 bases, J shed 0 bases, and the junction held 9 bases outside the gene matches.

In nucleotides, the CDR3 is TGCGCCAGCAGTGCAGTCGGGAATTCACCCCTCCACTTT. It translates to CASSAVGNSPLHF. The V and J genes are TRBV10-1 and TRBJ1-6; D is uncertain. The CDR3 covers 13 residues. Looked up from germline, CDR1 is WNHNN and CDR2 is SYGVQD (reference sequence). V gave up 4 bases and J gave up 7 bases, with 8 bases separating them.

This chain links TRBV7-8 with TRBJ2-3; D is undetermined. Germline V CDR1 and CDR2: SGHVS, FQNEAQ. V lost 1 base and J 5 bases, leaving 13 bases between the germline ends. The CDR3 sequence is 15 residues long. CDR3 nucleotides: TGTGCCAGCAGCTTAGTTCAGGCGGACGAAGATACGCAGTATTTT. Amino acids: CASSLVQADEDTQYF.

The DNA of the CDR3 is TGCGCCAGCAGCTTGGAAGCAGGGGGCTGGGGTGAAGCTTTCTTT. It is translated as CASSLEAGGWGEAFF. The chain links TRBV5-1 to TRBJ1-1; 8 bases fit TRBD1. Germline V CDR1 and CDR2: SGHRS, YFSETQ. Losses at the gene ends were 0 bases for V and 7 bases for J; bases not matched to a gene: 8. This CDR3 is built from 15 residues.

This clone was observed at least ten times. V usage is TRBV12-5 and J usage is TRBJ2-1, with TRBD1 matching over 7 bases. The CDR3 is 15 residues long. The ends lost 5 bases at V and 6 bases at J; junction bases unmatched: 10. Germline V lookup: CDR1 LGHNT, CDR2 FRNRAP. CDR3 residues: CASGRGDSDINEQFF. CDR3 coding DNA: TGTGCTAGTGGTAGAGGGGACAGCGACATCAATGAGCAGTTCTTC.

The genes are TRBV7-3 and TRBJ1-2; the match to TRBD1 covers 9 bases. The germline CDR1 and CDR2 sequences are SGHTA and FQGTGA. J was trimmed by 7 bases and V by 4 bases; bases with no gene match: 4. The CDR3 length is 13 residues. The CDR3 DNA sequence: TGTGCCAGCAGCTCGGACAGGGGTGGTGGCTACACCTTC. Residues: CASSSDRGGGYTF.

The V and J genes are TRBV27 and TRBJ1-1, with TRBD1 identical over 10 bases. CDR1 is MNHEY, CDR2 SMNVEV, per germline (reference sequence). J lost 2 bases, V lost 5 bases, and 8 bases had no gene match. The CDR3 is 16 residues long. The CDR3 nucleotides are TGTGCCAGCAGTCCCTTGGACAGGGGGTATAACACTGAAGCTTTCTTT. This sequence encodes CASSPLDRGYNTEAFF.

The chain recombines TRBV10-2 with TRBJ2-4; D is perhaps TRBD1 (5 bases). V was clipped by 6 bases and J by 0 bases, with 9 bases between them. The CDR3 length is 14 residues. The germline V gene encodes CDR1 WSHSY and CDR2 SAAADI. CDR3: CASSSGLAKNIQYF. CDR3 DNA: TGCGCCAGCAGCTCAGGGTTAGCCAAAAACATTCAGTACTTC.

This rearrangement joins TRBV27 to TRBJ2-1; 7 nucleotides line up with TRBD1. CDR1 MNHEY and CDR2 SMNVEV come from the germline V gene (reference sequence). The CDR3 sequence is 15 residues long. V dropped 5 bases and J dropped 8; count of bases not matched to a gene: 12. The CDR3 sequence is CASSLQYYRGHEQFF. The CDR3 nucleotides read TGTGCCAGCAGTCTACAATACTACAGGGGTCATGAGCAGTTCTTC.

This clone was seen a few times. The V gene is TRBV3-1 (or the pseudogene TRBV3-2), the J gene TRBJ2-2; possible D gene TRBD1, 6 bases. The length of the CDR3 is 14 residues. V lost 3 bases and J 3 bases, leaving 8 bases between the germline ends. CDR1 is LGHDT, CDR2 YNNKEL, per germline (reference sequence). The CDR3 DNA sequence: TGTGCCAGCAGCCAGGGGACACACACCGGGGAGCTGTTTTTT. Amino acids: CASSQGTHTGELFF.

The chain recombines TRBV28 with TRBJ2-1; 8 bases agree with TRBD2. The trim removed 8 bases at V and 8 bases at J, leaving 8 bases unmatched. Germline V lookup: CDR1 MDHEN, CDR2 SYDVKM. The CDR3 has 13 amino acids. The CDR3 region is CASSGGAQDEQFF. The CDR3, as DNA: TGTGCCAGCTCCGGGGGGGCCCAGGATGAGCAGTTCTTC.

This sequence joins TRBV7-8 and TRBJ1-4; D call uncertain. V lost 1 base to trimming and J lost 2 bases, with 5 bases between them. The CDR3 covers 14 residues. In germline, CDR1 is SGHVS, CDR2 FQNEAQ. The CDR3 region is CASSLGSTNEKLFF. DNA for the CDR3: TGTGCCAGCAGCTTAGGTTCGACTAATGAAAAACTGTTTTTT.

The CDR3: CASSPKPDRISDTQYF. The CDR3 nucleotides are TGTGCCAGCAGCCCTAAACCGGACAGGATTTCAGATACGCAGTATTTT. J is TRBJ2-3 and V is TRBV7-6; 7 nucleotides agree with TRBD1. CDR1 SGHVS and CDR2 FNYEAQ come from the germline V gene. This CDR3 is 16 amino acids long. V was clipped by 5 bases and J by 4 bases; unmatched bases: 12.

The chain employs TRBV19 and TRBJ1-1, with 8 nucleotides matching TRBD1. This CDR3 has 13 amino acids. V was clipped by 9 bases and J by 1 base; unmatched bases: 4. Germline CDR1 LNHDA, CDR2 SQIVND (reference sequence). CDR3 region: CASTDRANTEAFF. The CDR3 bases are TGTGCCAGCACGGACAGGGCGAACACTGAAGCTTTCTTT.

V is TRBV10-3 and J is TRBJ1-2; D uncertain. The CDR3 has 13 amino acids. V dropped 4 bases and J dropped 3 bases, with 9 bases sitting between them. The germline V gene encodes CDR1 ENHRY and CDR2 SYGVKD. CDR3 nucleotides: TGTGCCATCAGTGGGCGGGAAGACTATGGCTACACCTTC. Translation: CAISGREDYGYTF.

CDR3 DNA: TGTGCCAGCAGCTTAGATGGGGTTAGCAATCAGCCCCAGCATTTT. Translating gives CASSLDGVSNQPQHF. This sequence joins TRBV7-2 and TRBJ1-5; no definite D call. Germline V gives CDR1 SGHTA, CDR2 FQGNSA. Trimming shortened V by 1 base and J by 0 bases, and 7 bases separated the two germline ends. The CDR3 spans 15 residues.

The rearrangement links TRBV19 to TRBJ2-1, with D unresolved. Germline loops: CDR1 LNHDA, CDR2 SQIVND (reference sequence). Trimming stripped 9 bases from V and 1 base from J, with 16 bases between. This CDR3 is built from 15 residues. In nucleotides, the CDR3 is TGTGCCAGCACCCCCACATCCCAATCCTACAATGAGCAGTTCTTC. This gives the protein CASTPTSQSYNEQFF.

The rearrangement uses TRBV27 and TRBJ2-2; perhaps TRBD1 as D (6 bases). The V gene lost 6 bases and the J gene lost 0 bases, with 14 bases spanning the gap. This CDR3 contains 16 residues. Looked up from germline, CDR1 is MNHEY and CDR2 is SMNVEV (reference sequence). CDR3 bases: TGTGCCAGCAGCAAAGGGGACACCGCGAACACCGGGGAGCTGTTTTTT. As protein: CASSKGDTANTGELFF.

V gene TRBV4-2 combines with J gene TRBJ1-4; 7 bases fit TRBD1. This CDR3 region has 19 residues. J was trimmed by 4 bases and V by 0 bases; bases with no gene match: 14. CDR1 LGHNA and CDR2 YNFKEQ come from the germline V gene. CDR3 sequence: CASSQDGYGRGSGNEKLFF. CDR3 DNA sequence: TGTGCCAGCAGCCAAGATGGGTATGGCAGGGGGTCTGGTAATGAAAAACTGTTTTTT.

CDR3 residues: CASSGMSGTGYTF. The CDR3 nucleotides are TGTGCCAGCAGTGGAATGTCAGGGACGGGCTACACCTTC. This chain links TRBV25-1 with TRBJ1-2; TRBD1 might be the D (5 bases). The CDR3 covers 13 residues. Trimming took off 4 bases at V and 8 bases at J, with 14 bases between the two ends. Germline V lookup: CDR1 MGHDK, CDR2 SYGVNS.

This chain connects TRBV27 to TRBJ1-2; maybe TRBD1 (5 bases). V lost 6 bases, J lost 4 bases, and 18 bases lay in between. Germline lookup yields CDR1 MNHEY and CDR2 SMNVEV (reference sequence). CDR3 length: 15 amino acids. The CDR3 region is CASRSGTADVYGYTF. Here the CDR3 DNA reads TGTGCCAGCAGATCCGGGACGGCGGACGTCTATGGCTACACCTTC.